The 6 T cell receptor beta chains reported below all come from one sample, sequenced in a study of radiation and T cells in renal cell carcinoma. Indicated time point: baseline pretreatment blood. Treatment in this sample: 15 Gy SBRT to primary tumor, nephrectomy 4 weeks later. Measured with immunoSEQ multiplex PCR; TCRdb has only the in-frame clones, and not every one. This sample has 100,000 to 150,000 clones, with 80% to 85% found just once. The source was blood, collected from a patient whose treatment included radiotherapy and nephrectomy. The receptors shown here come from a woman aged 60-75 years with renal cell carcinoma.

The V call is TRBV7-3, the J call TRBJ2-1; D gene uncertain. The V and J ends lost 4 bases and 10 bases respectively, with 14 bases between them. The germline CDR1 and CDR2 sequences are SGHTA and FQGTGA. The CDR3 runs 13 residues. Written as DNA, the CDR3 is TGTGCCAGCAGCTCTCCGGAAAGACGGGAGCAGTTCTTC. It encodes CASSSPERREQFF.

The rearrangement uses TRBV5-6 and TRBJ2-3, with D possibly matching TRBD2 (5 bases). This CDR3 has 15 residues. Between the trimmed V and J ends, which lost 2 bases and 0 bases, there was a span of 10 bases. Germline CDR1 and CDR2: SGHDT and YYEEEE. CDR3 sequence: CASSLRGLSTDTQYF. The CDR3 DNA reads TGTGCCAGCAGCTTACGGGGTCTTAGCACAGATACGCAGTATTTT.

The table lists this clone with many counts. The gene calls are TRBV7-9 and TRBJ1-4; D uncertain. The germline CDR1 and CDR2 sequences are SEHNR and FQNEAQ (reference sequence). The V end was cut by 4 bases, the J end by 0 bases, with 15 bases between. The CDR3 has 17 amino acids. In DNA, the CDR3 is TGTGCCAGCAGCTCCCCCGAGGGCTTTGCAACTAATGAAAAACTGTTTTTT. This codes for CASSSPEGFATNEKLFF.

The chain couples TRBV7-9 to TRBJ1-1; D gene unclear. The CDR3 consists of 13 residues. V lost 2 bases to trimming and J lost 1 base, with 5 bases between them. Germline CDR1 reads SEHNR; CDR2 reads FQNEAQ (reference sequence). The CDR3 here is CASSLLGNTEAFF. DNA for the CDR3: TGTGCCAGCAGCTTACTGGGGAACACTGAAGCTTTCTTT.

This clone came up a few times. CDR3 nucleotide sequence: TGTGCCTGGAGTACGGGTTCGGGTCAGCCCCAGCATTTT. Translation gives CAWSTGSGQPQHF. The chain carries TRBV30 and TRBJ1-5; D remains unclear. V lost 2 bases and J lost 6, with 11 bases in between. CDR1 and CDR2 (germline): GTSNPN, SVGIG (reference sequence). The CDR3 is made up of 13 amino acids.

CDR3 in DNA: TGTGCCAGCAGTTTTCTAGCGGACCCCCCGGATACGCAGTATTTT. Translating gives CASSFLADPPDTQYF. This sequence joins TRBV6-1 and TRBJ2-3; 7 bases map to TRBD2. This CDR3 is 15 amino acids long. Germline V CDR1 and CDR2: MNHNS, SASEGT. Trimming at V came to 5 bases and at J to 6 bases, leaving 11 bases not matched to a gene.